What follows describes a single TCR beta chain. Germline-derived CDR1 and CDR2 are MGHRA and YSYEKL. After removal of 0 bases from V and 8 bases from J, the junction contained 7 bases not matched to a gene. The CDR3 totals 16 residues. The sample originates from a study of blood T cells in healthy people across ages. Alongside a J-beta primer mix, a sample-barcoded 5' primer served in a second PCR lasting roughly 7 to 11 cycles. One entry per CDR3 protein results from TCRdb running MiXCR on the 5' RACE reads. The table lists about 2 million distinct CDR3 sequences, roughly 49% of them singletons. This sequence was found in a woman aged 40 to 50 in good health. Sequenced sample: blood. The gene calls are TRBV4-1 and TRBJ2-1, with TRBD2 matching over 10 bases. In nucleotides, the CDR3 is TGCGCCAGCAGCCAAGATGGAGCGGGGGGGCGGCATGAGCAGTTCTTC. Protein sequence: CASSQDGAGGRHEQFF.